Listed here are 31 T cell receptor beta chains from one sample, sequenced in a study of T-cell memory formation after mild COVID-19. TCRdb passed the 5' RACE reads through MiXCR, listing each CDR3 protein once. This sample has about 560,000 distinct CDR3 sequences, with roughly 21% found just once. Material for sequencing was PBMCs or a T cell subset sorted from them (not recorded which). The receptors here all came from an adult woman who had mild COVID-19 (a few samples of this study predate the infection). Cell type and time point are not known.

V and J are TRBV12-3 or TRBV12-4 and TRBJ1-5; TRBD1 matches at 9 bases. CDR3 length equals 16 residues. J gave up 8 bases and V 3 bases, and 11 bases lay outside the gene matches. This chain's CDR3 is CASSFMTGGGLEPQHF. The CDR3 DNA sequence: TGTGCCAGCAGTTTCATGACAGGGGGGGGGTTGGAGCCCCAGCATTTT.

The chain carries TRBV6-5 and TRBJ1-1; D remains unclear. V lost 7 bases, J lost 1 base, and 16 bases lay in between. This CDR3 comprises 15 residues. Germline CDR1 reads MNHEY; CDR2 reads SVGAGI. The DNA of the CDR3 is TGTGCCAGCACGACTGCTCGGTATGGGAACACTGAAGCTTTCTTT. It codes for CASTTARYGNTEAFF.

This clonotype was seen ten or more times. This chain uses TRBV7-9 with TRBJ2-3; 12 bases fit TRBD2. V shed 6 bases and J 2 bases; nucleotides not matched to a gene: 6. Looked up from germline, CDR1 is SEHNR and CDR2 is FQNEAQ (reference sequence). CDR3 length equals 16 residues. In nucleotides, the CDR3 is TGTGCCAGCAGGCCAGGACTAGCGGGGATCACAGATACGCAGTATTTT. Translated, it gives CASRPGLAGITDTQYF.

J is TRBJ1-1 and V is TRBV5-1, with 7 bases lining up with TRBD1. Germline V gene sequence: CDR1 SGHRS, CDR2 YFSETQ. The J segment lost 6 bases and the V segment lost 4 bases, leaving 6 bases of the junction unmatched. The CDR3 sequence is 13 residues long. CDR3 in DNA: TGCGCCAGCAGCCCTGAGGGGGCCGCTGAAGCTTTCTTT. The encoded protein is CASSPEGAAEAFF.

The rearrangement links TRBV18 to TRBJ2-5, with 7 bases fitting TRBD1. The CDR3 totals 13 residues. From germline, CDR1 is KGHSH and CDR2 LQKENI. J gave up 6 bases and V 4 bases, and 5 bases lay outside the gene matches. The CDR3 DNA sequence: TGTGCCAGCTCACTCGACAGGGAGCAGACCCAGTACTTC. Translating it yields CASSLDREQTQYF.

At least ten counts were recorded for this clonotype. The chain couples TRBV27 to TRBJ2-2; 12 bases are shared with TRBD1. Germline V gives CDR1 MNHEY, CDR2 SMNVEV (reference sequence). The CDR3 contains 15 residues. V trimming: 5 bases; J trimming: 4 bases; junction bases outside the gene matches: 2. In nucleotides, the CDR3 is TGTGCCAGCAGTCGGGACAGGGGGCTCACCGGGGAGCTGTTTTTT. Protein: CASSRDRGLTGELFF.

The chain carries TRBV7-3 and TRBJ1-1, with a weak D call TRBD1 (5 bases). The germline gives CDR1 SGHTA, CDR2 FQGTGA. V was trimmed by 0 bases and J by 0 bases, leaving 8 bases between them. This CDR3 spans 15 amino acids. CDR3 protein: CASSLTQAMNTEAFF. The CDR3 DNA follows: TGTGCCAGCAGCTTAACACAGGCCATGAACACTGAAGCTTTCTTT.

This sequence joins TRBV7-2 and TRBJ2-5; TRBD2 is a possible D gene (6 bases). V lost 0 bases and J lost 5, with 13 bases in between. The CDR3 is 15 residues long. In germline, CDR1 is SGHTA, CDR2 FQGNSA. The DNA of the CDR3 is TGTGCCAGCAGCTTAGCACTAGCCCCGCGGGAGACCCAGTACTTC. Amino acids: CASSLALAPRETQYF.

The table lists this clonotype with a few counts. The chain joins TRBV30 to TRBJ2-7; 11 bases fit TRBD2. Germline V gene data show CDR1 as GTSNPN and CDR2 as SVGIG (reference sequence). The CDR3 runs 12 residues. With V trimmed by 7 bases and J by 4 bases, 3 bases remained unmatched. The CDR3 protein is CASLAGAYEQYF. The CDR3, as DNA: TGTGCCTCACTAGCGGGAGCGTACGAGCAGTACTTC.

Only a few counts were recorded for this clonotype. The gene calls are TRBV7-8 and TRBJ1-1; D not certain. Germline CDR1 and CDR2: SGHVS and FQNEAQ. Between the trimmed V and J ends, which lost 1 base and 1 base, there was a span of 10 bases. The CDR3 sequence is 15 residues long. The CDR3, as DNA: TGTGCCAGCAGCTTAGAGAATCGGAAGAACACTGAAGCTTTCTTT. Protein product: CASSLENRKNTEAFF.

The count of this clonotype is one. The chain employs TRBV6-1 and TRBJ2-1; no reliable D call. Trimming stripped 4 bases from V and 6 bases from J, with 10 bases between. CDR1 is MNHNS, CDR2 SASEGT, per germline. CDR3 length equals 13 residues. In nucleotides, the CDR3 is TGTGCCAGCAGTGTAACAGCTCCCAATGAGCAGTTCTTC. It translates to CASSVTAPNEQFF.

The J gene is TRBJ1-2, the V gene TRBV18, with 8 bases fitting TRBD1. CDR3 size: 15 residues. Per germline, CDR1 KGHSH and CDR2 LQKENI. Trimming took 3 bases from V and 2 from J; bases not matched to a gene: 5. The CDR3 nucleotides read TGTGCCAGCTCACCCGCGACAGGGGCAAACTATGGCTACACCTTC. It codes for CASSPATGANYGYTF.

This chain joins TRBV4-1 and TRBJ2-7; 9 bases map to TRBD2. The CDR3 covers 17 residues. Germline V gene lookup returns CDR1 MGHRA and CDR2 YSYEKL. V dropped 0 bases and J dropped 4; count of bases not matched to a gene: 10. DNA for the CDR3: TGCGCCAGCAGCCAAGACGGCCGGGGTAGCGGGGGTTACGAGCAGTACTTC. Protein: CASSQDGRGSGGYEQYF.

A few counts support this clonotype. Here the CDR3 DNA reads TGCGCCAGCAGCCAAGCAGTTAGCGGGGGGAAAGCAAAGGGTAATGAGCAGTTCTTC. Encoded protein: CASSQAVSGGKAKGNEQFF. The chain couples TRBV4-1 to TRBJ2-1; 10 positions agree with TRBD2. Germline trimming cut 1 base from V and 7 bases from J; bases unmatched to any gene: 16. Germline values: CDR1 MGHRA, CDR2 YSYEKL. The CDR3 has 19 amino acids.

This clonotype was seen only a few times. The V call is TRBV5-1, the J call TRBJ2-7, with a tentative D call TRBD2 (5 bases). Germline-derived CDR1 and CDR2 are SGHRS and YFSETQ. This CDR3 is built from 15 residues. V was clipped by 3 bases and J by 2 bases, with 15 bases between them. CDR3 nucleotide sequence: TGCGCCAGCAGCTCCGGTCGGCTAGCTCCCTACGAGCAGTACTTC. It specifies CASSSGRLAPYEQYF.

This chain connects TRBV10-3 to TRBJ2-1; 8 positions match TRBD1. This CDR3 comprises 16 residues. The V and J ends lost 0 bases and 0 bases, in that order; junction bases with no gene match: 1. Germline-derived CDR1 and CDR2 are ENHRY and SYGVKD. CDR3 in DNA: TGTGCCATCAGTGAGTCGACAGGGGCCTCCTACAATGAGCAGTTCTTC. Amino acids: CAISESTGASYNEQFF.

Here the CDR3 DNA reads TGCAGTGCTAGGGACCGAATTAAGACAGCCACGGGCACTGAAGCTTTCTTT. It specifies CSARDRIKTATGTEAFF. The genes are TRBV20-1 and TRBJ1-1, with a possible D match to TRBD1 (5 bases). Trimming removed 3 bases at V and 4 bases at J, with 24 bases between. CDR1 and CDR2 from the germline V gene are DFQATT and SNEGSKA (reference sequence). The CDR3 has 17 residues.

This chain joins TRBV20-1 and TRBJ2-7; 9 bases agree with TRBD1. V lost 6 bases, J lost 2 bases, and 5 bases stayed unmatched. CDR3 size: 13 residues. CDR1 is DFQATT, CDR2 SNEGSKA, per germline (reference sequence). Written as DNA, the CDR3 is TGCAGTGCGAGGGACAGGGCAACCTACGAGCAGTACTTC. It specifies CSARDRATYEQYF.

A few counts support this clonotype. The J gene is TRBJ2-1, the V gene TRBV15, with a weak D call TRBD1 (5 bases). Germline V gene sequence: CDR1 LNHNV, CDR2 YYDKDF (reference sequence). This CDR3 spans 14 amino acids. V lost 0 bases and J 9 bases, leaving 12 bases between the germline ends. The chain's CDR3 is CATSRDLQGFEQFF. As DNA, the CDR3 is TGTGCCACCAGCAGAGATCTCCAGGGCTTTGAGCAGTTCTTC.

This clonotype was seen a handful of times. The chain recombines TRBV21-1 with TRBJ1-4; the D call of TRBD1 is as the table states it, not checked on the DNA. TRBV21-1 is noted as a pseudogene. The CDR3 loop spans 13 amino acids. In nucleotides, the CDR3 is TGTGCCAGCAGCAGAGGACAGGGTTTGAAACTGTTTTTT. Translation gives CASSRGQGLKLFF.

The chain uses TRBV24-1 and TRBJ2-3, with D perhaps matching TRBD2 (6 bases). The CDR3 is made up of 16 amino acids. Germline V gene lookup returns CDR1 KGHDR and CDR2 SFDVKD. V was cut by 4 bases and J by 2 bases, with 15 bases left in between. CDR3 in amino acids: CATSDYKAGYTDTQYF. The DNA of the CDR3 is TGTGCCACCAGTGACTATAAGGCGGGGTACACAGATACGCAGTATTTT.

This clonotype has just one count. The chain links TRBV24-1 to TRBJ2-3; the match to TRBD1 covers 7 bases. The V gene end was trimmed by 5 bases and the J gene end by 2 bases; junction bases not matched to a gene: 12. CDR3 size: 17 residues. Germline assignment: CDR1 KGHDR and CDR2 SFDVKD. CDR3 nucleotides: TGTGCCACCAGTGGTAGTTCAGGGGACAGATTCACAGATACGCAGTATTTT. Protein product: CATSGSSGDRFTDTQYF.

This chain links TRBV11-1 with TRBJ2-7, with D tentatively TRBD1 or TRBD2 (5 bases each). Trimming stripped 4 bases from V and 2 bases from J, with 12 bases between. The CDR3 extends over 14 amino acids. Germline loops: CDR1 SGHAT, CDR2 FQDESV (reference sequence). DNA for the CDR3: TGTGCCAGCAGCTACCGGGACGCTACCTACGAGCAGTACTTC. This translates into CASSYRDATYEQYF.

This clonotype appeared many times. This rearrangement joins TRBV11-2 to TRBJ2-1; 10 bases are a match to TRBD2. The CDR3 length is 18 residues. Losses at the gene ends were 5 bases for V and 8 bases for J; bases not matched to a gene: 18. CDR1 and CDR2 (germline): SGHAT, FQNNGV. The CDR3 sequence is CASSHRALAGVFRDEQFF. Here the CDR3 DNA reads TGTGCCAGCAGCCATCGGGCTCTAGCGGGAGTTTTCAGGGATGAGCAGTTCTTC.

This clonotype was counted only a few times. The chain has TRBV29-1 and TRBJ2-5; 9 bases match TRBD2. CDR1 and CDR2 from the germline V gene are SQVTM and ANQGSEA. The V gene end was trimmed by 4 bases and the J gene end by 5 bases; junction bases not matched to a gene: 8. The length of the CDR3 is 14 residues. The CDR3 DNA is TGCAGCGTTGCGGCGGGAGGGAATTCCGAGACCCAGTACTTC. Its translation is CSVAAGGNSETQYF. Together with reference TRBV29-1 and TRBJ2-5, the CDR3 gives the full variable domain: SAVISQKPSRDICQRGTSLTIQCQVDSQVTMMFWYRQQPGQSLTLIATANQGSEATYESGFVIDKFPISRPNLTFSTLTVSNMSPEDSSIYLCSVAAGGNSETQYFGPGTRLLVL.

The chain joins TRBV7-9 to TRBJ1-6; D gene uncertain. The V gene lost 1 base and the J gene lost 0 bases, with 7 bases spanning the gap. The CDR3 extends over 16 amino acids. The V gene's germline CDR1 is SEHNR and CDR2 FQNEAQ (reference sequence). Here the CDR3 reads CASSLVGGSYNSPLHF. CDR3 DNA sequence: TGTGCCAGCAGCTTAGTTGGCGGCTCCTATAATTCACCCCTCCACTTT.

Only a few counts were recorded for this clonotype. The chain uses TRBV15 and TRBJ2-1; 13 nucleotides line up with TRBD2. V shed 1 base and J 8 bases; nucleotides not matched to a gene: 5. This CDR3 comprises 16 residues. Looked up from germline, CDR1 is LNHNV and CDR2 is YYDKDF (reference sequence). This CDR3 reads CATSRGWTSGSHEQFF. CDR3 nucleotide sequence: TGTGCCACCAGCAGAGGTTGGACTAGCGGGAGCCATGAGCAGTTCTTC. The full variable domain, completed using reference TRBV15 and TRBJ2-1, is DAMVIQNPRYQVTQFGKPVTLSCSQTLNHNVMYWYQQKSSQAPKLLFHYYDKDFNNEADTPDNFQSRRPNTSFCFLDIRSPGLGDTAMYLCATSRGWTSGSHEQFFGPGTRLTVL.

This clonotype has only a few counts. The CDR3 sequence: CSAQEVVKQYF. CDR3 nucleotide sequence: TGCAGTGCTCAGGAGGTGGTGAAGCAGTACTTC. The rearrangement links TRBV20-1 to TRBJ2-7, with D tentatively TRBD2 (5 bases). Trimming cost V 5 bases and J 8 bases, with 13 bases left between them. This CDR3 comprises 11 residues. Germline loops: CDR1 DFQATT, CDR2 SNEGSKA (reference sequence).

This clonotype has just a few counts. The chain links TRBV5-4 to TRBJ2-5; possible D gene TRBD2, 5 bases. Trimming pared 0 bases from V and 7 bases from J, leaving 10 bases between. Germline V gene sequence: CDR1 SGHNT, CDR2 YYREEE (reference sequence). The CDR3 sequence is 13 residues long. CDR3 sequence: CASSLEHGGTQYF. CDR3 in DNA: TGTGCCAGCAGCTTGGAGCATGGAGGGACCCAGTACTTC.

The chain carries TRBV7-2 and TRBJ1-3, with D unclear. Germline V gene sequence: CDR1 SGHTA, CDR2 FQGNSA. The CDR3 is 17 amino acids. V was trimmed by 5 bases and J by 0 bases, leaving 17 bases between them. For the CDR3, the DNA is TGTGCCAGCAGCCTGCTGGGTCAGCAGAGCTCTGGAAACACCATATATTTT. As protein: CASSLLGQQSSGNTIYF.

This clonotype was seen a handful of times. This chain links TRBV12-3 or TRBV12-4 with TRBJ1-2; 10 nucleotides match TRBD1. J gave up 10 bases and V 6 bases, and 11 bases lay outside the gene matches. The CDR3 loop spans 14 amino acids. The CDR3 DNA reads TGTGCCAGCAGCCCGGTGAGGACAGGGGGTCACTACACCTTC. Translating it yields CASSPVRTGGHYTF.